The subject of this entry is one T cell receptor beta chain. Its cognate antigen is unknown. The source of the sample is a study of tumor and adjacent non-tumor tissue in lung cancer. Study-level background: The patients, 10 or so men and 4 or 5 women, were about 30 to 85 with stage I to III disease.

This sample's RNA came from whole unsorted tissue. Chemotherapy-naive patients with new lung cancer underwent thoracic surgery in China, August–November 2014. The V end was cut by 2 bases, the J end by 2 bases, with 7 bases between. CDR3 length: 14 residues. The germline CDR1 and CDR2 sequences are SEHNR and FQNEAQ (reference sequence). Study-level results: Normal lung showed higher cumulative top 100 clone frequency than tumor. Significantly higher TCR diversity was found in tumor than normal lung.

Three rounds of nested PCR, following a modified ARM-PCR protocol, produced the TCRbeta library. MiXCR, run by TCRdb on the multiplex PCR reads, gives a single entry per CDR3 protein. The repertoire holds more than 75,000 distinct CDR3 sequences, with 65% to 75% as singletons. Sequenced sample: lung tumor tissue. This receptor was identified in a woman in her 70s with non-small cell lung cancer. This chain links TRBV7-9 with TRBJ2-1, with D uncertain. The CDR3 bases are TGTGCCAGCAGCTTAAGCATGGCCTACAATGAGCAGTTCTTC. Amino acid sequence: CASSLSMAYNEQFF. The full variable domain, with the rest looked up from reference TRBV7-9 and TRBJ2-1, is DTGVSQNPRHKITKRGQNVTFRCDPISEHNRLYWYRQTLGQGPEFLTYFQNEAQLEKSRLLSDRFSAERPKGSFSTLEIQRTEQGDSAMYLCASSLSMAYNEQFFGPGTRLTVL.